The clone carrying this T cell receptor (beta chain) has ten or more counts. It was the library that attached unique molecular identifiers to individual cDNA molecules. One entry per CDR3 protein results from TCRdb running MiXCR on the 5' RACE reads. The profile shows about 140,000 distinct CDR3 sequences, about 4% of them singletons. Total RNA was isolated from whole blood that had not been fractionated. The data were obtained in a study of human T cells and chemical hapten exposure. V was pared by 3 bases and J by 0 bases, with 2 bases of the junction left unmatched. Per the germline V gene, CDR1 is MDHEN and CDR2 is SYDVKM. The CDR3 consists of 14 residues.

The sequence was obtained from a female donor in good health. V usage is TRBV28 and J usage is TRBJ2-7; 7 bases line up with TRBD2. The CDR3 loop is CASSFGGTSYEQYF. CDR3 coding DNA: TGTGCCAGCAGTTTCGGGGGGACCTCCTACGAGCAGTACTTC. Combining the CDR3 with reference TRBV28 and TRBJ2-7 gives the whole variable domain DVKVTQSSRYLVKRTGEKVFLECVQDMDHENMFWYRQDPGLGLRLIYFSYDVKMKEKGDIPEGYSVSREKKERFSLILESASTNQTSMYLCASSFGGTSYEQYFGPGTRLTVT.